The entry below gives a single T cell receptor beta chain sequence along with its context. There are many counts of this clonotype. It has no known antigen specificity. No clone much larger than this one lies a single base away; base qualities are absent. The CDR1 and CDR2 encoded by the germline V gene (reference sequence) are PRHDT and FYEKMQ. V is clipped by 6 bases and J by 0 bases, and the sequence between their germline boundaries is 9 bases long. CDR3 length: 14 amino acids, cysteine to phenylalanine. The DNA shown is the 42-base CDR3, in frame from base 1. This entry belongs to a study of early T cells in non-severe SARS-CoV-2 infection (dated by TCRdb to the early 2020s). Regarding the study in general: TCR sequencing used bulk RNA from unsorted whole blood, so alpha and beta chains could not be paired.

The library was obtained by 5' RACE. Sequenced using a NextSeq 500. In the TCR library protocol, unique molecular identifiers were attached to individual cDNA molecules to correct for PCR bias and sequencing error. Sequencing covered both TCR alpha and beta chains, and within each sample the abundances of alpha and beta sequences were tightly co-correlated. As for the original processing: Decombinator V4 was used to perform V gene, J gene and CDR3 annotation of TCR sequences. Expanded TCRs were defined as changing significantly between any two time points under a Poisson model with p below 0.0001. TCR abundances were normalised to the total number of TCRs sequenced per sample and were expressed as counts per million. MAIT TCRs were defined by TRAV1-2 paired with TRAJ12, TRAJ20 or TRAJ33, and iNKT TCRs by TRAV10 paired with TRAJ18. A search of VDJdb, accessed on 1 November 2021, was run for TCRs annotated to CMV, EBV and SARS-CoV-2, with TCRs annotated for multiple antigens excluded. TCRdb redid the processing of the public reads, applying fastp at Q25 and MiXCR, and retained in-frame beta chains. Each CDR3 protein appears once, grouped with its most common genes and DNA. These V and J calls are TCRdb output, not the study's own analysis. This sample is represented by about 36,000 distinct CDR3 sequences; less than 7% of them were singletons. The leading ten clones occupy around 25% of the sample.

Study-wide conclusions, independent of this receptor: VDJdb matching was skewed toward anti-spike CD8 responses, so virus-specific expansions were likely underestimated and private and CD4 specificities were missed.

Set within a cohort of healthcare workers in London, UK, this nested case-control study involved weekly PCR testing of nasopharyngeal swabs along with blood sampling. Healthcare workers were recruited between 23 and 31 March 2020, during the week of the UK lockdown, and were followed weekly for up to about 15 weeks. The chain is made from TRBV13 and TRBJ2-1, with no confidently assigned D gene. Sequencing used whole blood, obtained at baseline. This TCR was sampled from an adult who was a healthcare worker with PCR-confirmed SARS-CoV-2 infection or an uninfected control (not recorded which). The CDR3 amino acid sequence is: CASSATSSYNEQFF. The sequenced DNA: TGTGCCAGCAGTGCGACGAGCTCCTACAATGAGCAGTTCTTC. The full variable domain, completed from the reference TRBV13 and TRBJ2-1 proteins outside the CDR3, reads AAGVIQSPRHLIKEKRETATLKCYPIPRHDTVYWYQQGPGQDPQFLISFYEKMQSDKGSIPDRFSAQQFSDYHSELNMSSLELGDSALYFCASSATSSYNEQFFGPGTRLTVL.